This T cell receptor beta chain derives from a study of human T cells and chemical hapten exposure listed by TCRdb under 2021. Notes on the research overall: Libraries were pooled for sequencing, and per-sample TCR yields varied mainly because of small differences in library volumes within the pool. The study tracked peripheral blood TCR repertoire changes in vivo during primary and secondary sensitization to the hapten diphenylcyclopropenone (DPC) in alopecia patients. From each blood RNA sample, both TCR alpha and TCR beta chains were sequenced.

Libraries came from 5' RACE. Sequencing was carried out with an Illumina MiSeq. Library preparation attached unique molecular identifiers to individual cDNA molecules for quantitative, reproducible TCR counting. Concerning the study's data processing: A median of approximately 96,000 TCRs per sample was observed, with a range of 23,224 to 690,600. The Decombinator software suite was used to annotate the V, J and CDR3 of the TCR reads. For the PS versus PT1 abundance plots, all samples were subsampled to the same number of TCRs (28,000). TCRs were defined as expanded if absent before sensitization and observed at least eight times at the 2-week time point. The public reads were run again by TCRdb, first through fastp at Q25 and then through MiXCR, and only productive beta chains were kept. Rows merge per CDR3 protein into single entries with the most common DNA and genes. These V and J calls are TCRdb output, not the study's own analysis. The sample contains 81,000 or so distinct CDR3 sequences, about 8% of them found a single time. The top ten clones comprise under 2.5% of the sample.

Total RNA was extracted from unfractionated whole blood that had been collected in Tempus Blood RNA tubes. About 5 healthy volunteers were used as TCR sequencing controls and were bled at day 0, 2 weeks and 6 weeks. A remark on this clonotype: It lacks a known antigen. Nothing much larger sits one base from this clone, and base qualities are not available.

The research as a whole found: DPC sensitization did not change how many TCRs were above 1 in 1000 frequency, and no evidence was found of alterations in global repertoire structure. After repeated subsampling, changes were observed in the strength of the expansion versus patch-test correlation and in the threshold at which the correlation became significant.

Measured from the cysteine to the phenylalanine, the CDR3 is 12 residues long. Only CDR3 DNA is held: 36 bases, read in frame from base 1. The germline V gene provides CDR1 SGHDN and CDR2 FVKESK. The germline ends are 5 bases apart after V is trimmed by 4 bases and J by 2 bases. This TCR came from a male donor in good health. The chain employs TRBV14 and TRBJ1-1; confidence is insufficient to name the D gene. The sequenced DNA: TGTGCCAGCAGCCGCAGAAACACTGAAGCTTTCTTT. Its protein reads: CASSRRNTEAFF.